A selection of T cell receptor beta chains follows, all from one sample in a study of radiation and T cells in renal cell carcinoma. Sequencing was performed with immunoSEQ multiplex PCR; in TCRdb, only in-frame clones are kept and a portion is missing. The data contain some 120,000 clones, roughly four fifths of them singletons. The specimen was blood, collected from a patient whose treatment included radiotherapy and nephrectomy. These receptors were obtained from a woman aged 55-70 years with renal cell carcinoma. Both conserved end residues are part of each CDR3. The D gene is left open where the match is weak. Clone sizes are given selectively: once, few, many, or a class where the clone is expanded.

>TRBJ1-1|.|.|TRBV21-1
CASSNRWNTEAFF
TGTGCCAGCAGCAATAGATGGAACACTGAAGCTTTCTTT
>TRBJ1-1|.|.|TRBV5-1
CASSSRDLNTEAFF
TGCGCCAGCAGCTCAAGGGACCTGAACACTGAAGCTTTCTTT
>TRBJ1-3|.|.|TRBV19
CASSTQGPHTGNTIYF
TGTGCCAGTAGCACCCAGGGGCCCCACACTGGAAACACCATATATTTT
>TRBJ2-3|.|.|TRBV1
CTSSLLGLAGGSFPTDTQYF
TGCACCAGCAGCCTCCTGGGGCTAGCGGGAGGGAGTTTCCCCACAGATACGCAGTATTTT
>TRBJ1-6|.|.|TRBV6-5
CASSYSKAGGSPLHF
TGTGCCAGCAGTTACTCGAAGGCAGGAGGTTCACCCCTCCACTTT
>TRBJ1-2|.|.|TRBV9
CASSVWQGDGYTF
TGTGCCAGCAGCGTTTGGCAGGGAGATGGCTACACCTTC
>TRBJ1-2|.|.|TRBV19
CASSLGGAYGYTF
TGTGCCAGTAGCCTTGGGGGCGCTTACGGCTACACCTTC
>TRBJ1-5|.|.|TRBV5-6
CASSLYGQPQHF
TGTGCCAGCAGCTTGTATGGGCAGCCCCAGCATTTT
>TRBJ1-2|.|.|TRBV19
CASSFTGTGTYGYTF
TGTGCCAGTAGTTTCACCGGGACTGGAACCTATGGCTACACCTTC
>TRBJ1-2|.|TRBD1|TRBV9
CASSPRVTGEGGYTF
TGTGCCAGCAGCCCTAGGGTGACAGGGGAGGGTGGCTACACCTTC
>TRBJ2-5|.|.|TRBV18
CASSQGPGETQYF
TGTGCCAGCTCACAGGGGCCAGGGGAGACCCAGTACTTC
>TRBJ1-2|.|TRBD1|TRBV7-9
CASSPSDRGLDYGYTF
TGTGCCAGCAGCCCCTCCGACAGGGGTCTTGACTATGGCTACACCTTC
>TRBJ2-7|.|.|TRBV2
CASRIPLPGTEAYF
TGTGCCAGCAGAATCCCGTTACCCGGGACTGAGGCGTACTTC
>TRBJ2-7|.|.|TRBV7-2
CASSLRVLYEQYF
TGTGCCAGCAGCTTACGGGTTCTGTACGAGCAGTACTTC
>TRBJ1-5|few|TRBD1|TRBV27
CASSLGQTNQPQHF
TGTGCCAGCAGCCTGGGACAGACCAATCAGCCCCAGCATTTT
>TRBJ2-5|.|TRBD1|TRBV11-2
CASSRLDREETQYF
TGTGCCAGCAGCCGACTCGACAGGGAAGAGACCCAGTACTTC
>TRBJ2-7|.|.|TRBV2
CASRWRDGSNEQYF
TGTGCCAGCAGGTGGCGGGATGGGAGTAACGAGCAGTACTTC